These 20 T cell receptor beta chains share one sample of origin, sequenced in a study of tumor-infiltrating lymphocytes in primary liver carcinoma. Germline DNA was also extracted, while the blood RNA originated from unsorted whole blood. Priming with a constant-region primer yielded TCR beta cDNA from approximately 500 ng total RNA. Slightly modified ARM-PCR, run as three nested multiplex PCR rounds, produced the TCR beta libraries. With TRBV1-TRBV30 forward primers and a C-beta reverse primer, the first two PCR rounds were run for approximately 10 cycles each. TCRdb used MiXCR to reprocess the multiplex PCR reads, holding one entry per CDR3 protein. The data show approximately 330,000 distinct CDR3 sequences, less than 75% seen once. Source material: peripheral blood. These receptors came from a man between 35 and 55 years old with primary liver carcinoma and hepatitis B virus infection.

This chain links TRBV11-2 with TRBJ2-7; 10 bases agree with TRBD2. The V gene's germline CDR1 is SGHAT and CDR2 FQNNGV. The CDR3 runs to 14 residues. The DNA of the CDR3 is TGTGACAGTTCGAGACCAGCGGGAGGGTACGAGCAGTACTTC. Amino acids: CDSSRPAGGYEQYF.

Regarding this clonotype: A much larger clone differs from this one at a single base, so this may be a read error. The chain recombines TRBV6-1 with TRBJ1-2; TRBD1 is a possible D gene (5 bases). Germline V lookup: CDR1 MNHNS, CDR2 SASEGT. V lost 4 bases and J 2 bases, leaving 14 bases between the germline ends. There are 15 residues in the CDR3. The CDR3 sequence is CASSGGHGMNYGYTF. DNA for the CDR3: TGTGCCAGCAGTGGAGGACACGGGATGAACTATGGCTACACCTTC.

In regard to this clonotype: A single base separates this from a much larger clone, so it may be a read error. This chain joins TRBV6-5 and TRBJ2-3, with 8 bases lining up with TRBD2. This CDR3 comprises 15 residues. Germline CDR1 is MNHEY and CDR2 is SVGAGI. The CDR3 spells CASSRGLAGTVTQYF. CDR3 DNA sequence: TGTGCCAGCAGTAGAGGACTAGCCGGCACAGTTACGCAGTATTTT.

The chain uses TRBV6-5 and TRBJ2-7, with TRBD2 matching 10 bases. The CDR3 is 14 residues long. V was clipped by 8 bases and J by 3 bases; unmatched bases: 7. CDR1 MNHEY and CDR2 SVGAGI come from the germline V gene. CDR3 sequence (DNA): TGTGCCAGCCGCCCCGGGACTAGCGTCTACGAGCAGTACTTC. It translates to CASRPGTSVYEQYF.

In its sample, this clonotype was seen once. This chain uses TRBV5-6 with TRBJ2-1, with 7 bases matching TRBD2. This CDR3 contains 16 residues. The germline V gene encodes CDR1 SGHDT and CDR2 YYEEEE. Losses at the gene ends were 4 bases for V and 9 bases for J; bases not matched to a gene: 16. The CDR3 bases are TGTGCCAGCAGCAGATCAACCGGGACTATCGAAGGTGAGCAGTTCTTC. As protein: CASSRSTGTIEGEQFF.

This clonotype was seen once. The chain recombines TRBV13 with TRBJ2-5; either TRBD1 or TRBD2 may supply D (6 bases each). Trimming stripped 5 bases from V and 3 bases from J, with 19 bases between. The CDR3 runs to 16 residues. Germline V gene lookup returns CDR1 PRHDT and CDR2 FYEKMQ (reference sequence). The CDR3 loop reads CASSGGPIVSKETQYF. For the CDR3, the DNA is TGTGCCAGCAGCGGGGGGCCTATAGTGTCAAAAGAGACCCAGTACTTC.

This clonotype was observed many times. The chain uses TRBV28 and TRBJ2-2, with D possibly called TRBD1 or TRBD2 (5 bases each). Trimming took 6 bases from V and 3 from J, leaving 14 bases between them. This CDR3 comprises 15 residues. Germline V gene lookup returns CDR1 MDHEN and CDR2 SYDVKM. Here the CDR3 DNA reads TGTGCCAGCAGACGGGGACCGGTAGACACCGGGGAGCTGTTTTTT. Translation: CASRRGPVDTGELFF.

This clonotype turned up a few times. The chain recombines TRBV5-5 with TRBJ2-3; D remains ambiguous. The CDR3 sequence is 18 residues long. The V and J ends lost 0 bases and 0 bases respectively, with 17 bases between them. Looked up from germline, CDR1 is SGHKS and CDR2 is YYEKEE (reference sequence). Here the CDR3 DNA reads TGTGCCAGCAGCTTGGGGCTTAGCCAATACACTAGCACAGATACGCAGTATTTT. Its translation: CASSLGLSQYTSTDTQYF.

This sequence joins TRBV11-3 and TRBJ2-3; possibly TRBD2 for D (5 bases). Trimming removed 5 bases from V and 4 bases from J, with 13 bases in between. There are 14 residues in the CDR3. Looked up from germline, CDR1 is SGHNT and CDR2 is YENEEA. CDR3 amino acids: CASSMRGLADTQYF. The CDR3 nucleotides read TGTGCCAGCAGCATGAGAGGGCTTGCAGATACGCAGTATTTT.

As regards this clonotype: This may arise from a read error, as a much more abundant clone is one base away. The CDR3 nucleotides are TGCGCCAGCAGCCAAGGTCGCACAGGACAAGGCAATCAGCCCCAGCATTTT. It is translated as CASSQGRTGQGNQPQHF. The genes are TRBV4-1 and TRBJ1-5; maybe TRBD1 (5 bases). Germline V gene sequence: CDR1 MGHRA, CDR2 YSYEKL. The CDR3 length is 17 residues. V lost 1 base and J 2 bases, leaving 15 bases between the germline ends.

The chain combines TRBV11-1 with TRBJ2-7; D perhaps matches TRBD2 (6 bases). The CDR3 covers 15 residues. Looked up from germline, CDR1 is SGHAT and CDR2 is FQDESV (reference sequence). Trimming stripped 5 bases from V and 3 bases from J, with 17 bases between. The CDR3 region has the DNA TGTGCCAGCAGCATATTATACGGGGGAAACTACGAGCAGTACTTC. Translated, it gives CASSILYGGNYEQYF.

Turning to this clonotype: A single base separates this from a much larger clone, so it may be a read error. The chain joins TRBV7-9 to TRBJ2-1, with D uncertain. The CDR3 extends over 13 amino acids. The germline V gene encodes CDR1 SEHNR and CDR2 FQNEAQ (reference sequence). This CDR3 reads CASSLSWNNELFF. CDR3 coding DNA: TGTGCCAGCAGCTTAAGTTGGAACAATGAGCTGTTCTTC.

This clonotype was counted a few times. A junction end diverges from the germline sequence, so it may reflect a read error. This CDR3 reads CASSLDWWEHTGELFF. CDR3 nucleotides: TGTGCCAGTAGCTTAGATTGGTGGGAGCACACCGGGGAGCTGTTTTTT. The V and J genes are TRBV11-2 and TRBJ2-2, with TRBD2 as a possible D gene (5 bases). The germline gives CDR1 SGHAT, CDR2 FQNNGV. This CDR3 spans 16 amino acids.

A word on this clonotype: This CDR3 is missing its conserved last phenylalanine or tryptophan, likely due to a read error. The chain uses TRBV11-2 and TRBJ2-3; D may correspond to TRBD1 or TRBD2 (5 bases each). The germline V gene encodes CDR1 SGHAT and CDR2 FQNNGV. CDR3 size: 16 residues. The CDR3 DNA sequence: TGTACCAGCAGCTTAGATCAGGGTCGACTAAGCGGTACGCAGTATTTA. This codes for CTSSLDQGRLSGTQYL.

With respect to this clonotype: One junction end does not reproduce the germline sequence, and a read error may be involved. The DNA of the CDR3 is TGTGCAAGCAGAATAGGGGGCTCAGGCGCAGGTACGCAGTATTTT. Protein product: CASRIGGSGAGTQYF. This sequence joins TRBV12-3 or TRBV12-4 and TRBJ2-3, with 7 bases identical to TRBD1. The CDR3 spans 15 residues.

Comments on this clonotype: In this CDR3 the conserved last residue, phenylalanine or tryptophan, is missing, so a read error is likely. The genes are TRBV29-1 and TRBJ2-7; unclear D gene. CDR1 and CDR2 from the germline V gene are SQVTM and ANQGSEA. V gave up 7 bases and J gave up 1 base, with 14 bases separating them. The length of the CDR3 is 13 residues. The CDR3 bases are TGCAGCGCTGAGGATGGTAGATCCTACGAGCAGTACCTC. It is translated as CSAEDGRSYEQYL.

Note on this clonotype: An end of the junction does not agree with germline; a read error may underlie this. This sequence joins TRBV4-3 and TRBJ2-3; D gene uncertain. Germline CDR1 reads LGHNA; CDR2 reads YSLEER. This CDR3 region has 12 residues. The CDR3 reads CASNQEYGVQYF. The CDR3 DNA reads TGCGCCAGCAACCAAGAATACGGTGTGCAGTATTTT.

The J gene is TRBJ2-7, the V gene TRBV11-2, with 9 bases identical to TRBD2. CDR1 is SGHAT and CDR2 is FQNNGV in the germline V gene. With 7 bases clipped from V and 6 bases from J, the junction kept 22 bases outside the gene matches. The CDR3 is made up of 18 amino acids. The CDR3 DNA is TGTGCCAGCACAACCTTTAGCGATGGGAGCGGGAGGCACTCCGAGCAGTACTTC. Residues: CASTTFSDGSGRHSEQYF.

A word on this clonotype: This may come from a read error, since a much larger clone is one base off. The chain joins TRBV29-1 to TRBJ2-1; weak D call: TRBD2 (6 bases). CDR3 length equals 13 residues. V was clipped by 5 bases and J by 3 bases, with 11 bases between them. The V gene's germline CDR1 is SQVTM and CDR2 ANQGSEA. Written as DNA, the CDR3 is TGCAGCGTTATAGCGGTGATCTACAATGAGCAGTTCTTC. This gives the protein CSVIAVIYNEQFF.

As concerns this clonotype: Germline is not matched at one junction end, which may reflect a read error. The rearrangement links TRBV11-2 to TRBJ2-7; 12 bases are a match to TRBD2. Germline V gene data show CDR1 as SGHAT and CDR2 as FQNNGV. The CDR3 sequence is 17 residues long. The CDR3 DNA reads TGTGCTAGCAGCCCCTATCGGACTAGCGGGGTGTCCTACGGGCAGTACTTC. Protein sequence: CASSPYRTSGVSYGQYF.